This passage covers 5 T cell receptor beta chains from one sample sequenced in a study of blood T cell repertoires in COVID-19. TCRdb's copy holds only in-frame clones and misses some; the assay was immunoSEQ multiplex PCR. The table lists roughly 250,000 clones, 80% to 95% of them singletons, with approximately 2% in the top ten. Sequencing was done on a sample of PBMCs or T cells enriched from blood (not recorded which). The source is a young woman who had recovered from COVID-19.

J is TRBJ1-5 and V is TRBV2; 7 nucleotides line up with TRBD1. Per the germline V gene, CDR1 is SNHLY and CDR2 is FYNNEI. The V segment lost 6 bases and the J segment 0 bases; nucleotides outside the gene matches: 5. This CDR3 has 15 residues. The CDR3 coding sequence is TGTGCCAGCAGGGCCGGGACAGCTAGCAATCAGCCCCAGCATTTT. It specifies CASRAGTASNQPQHF.

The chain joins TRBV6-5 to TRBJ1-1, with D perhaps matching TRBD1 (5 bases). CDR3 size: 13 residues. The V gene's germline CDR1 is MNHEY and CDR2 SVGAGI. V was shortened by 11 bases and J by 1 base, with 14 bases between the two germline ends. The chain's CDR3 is CAYRKGPNTEAFF. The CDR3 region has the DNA TGTGCCTATCGCAAGGGGCCGAACACTGAAGCTTTCTTT.

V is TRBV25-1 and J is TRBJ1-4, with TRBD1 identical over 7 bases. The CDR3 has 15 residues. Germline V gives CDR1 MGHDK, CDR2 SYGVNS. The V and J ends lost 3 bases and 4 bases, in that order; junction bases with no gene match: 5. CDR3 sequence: CASSDDRAFNEKLFF. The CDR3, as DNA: TGTGCCAGCAGTGACGACAGGGCTTTTAATGAAAAACTGTTTTTT.

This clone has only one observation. The CDR3 DNA follows: TGTGCCAGCAGCTCCCCGCCCAAGGGAGACTATGGCTACACCTTC. Amino acids: CASSSPPKGDYGYTF. V is TRBV4-2 and J is TRBJ1-2; D is ambiguous. CDR3 size: 15 residues. V was pared by 5 bases and J by 3 bases, with 16 bases between. Germline V gene lookup returns CDR1 LGHNA and CDR2 YNFKEQ.

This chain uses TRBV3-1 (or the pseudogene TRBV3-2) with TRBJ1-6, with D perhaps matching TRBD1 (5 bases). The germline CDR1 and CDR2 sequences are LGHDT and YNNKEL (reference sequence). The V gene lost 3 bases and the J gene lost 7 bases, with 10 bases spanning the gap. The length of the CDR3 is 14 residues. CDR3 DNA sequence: TGTGCCAGCAGCCAGGGGCGGATAAATTCACCCCTCCACTTT. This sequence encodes CASSQGRINSPLHF.